One sample yielded the 27 T cell receptor beta chains listed below, sequenced in a study of T cell clonality in common variable immunodeficiency. Study-level findings and limits: Common variable immunodeficiency TCR beta sequences reportedly had fewer deletions and N-nucleotide insertions.

No antigen has been assigned to these receptors. Data came from immunoSEQ multiplex PCR; TCRdb stores just in-frame clones and leaves some out. The sample yields 25,000 to 30,000 clones, without any singletons. The material sequenced was peripheral blood mononuclear cells. The receptor source for this set is a human donor with common variable immunodeficiency.

This clone was counted between two and nine times. The sequence runs out 3 residues before the end of the CDR3; the remainder is reconstructed from the germline J gene. The chain is built from TRBV6-1 and TRBJ1-2; D remains unclear. The CDR3 has 13 amino acids. CDR1 and CDR2 from the germline V gene are MNHNS and SASEGT. V lost 4 bases, J lost 7 bases, and 13 bases lay in between. The sequenced CDR3 bases are TGTGCCAGCAGTGCCGGCCTGACGGGTGGC. Its translation is CASSAGLTGG. The whole CDR3 reads CASSAGLTGGYTF.

A few counts support this clone. From the germline J gene comes the end of the CDR3, since the read stops 3 residues before it. The J gene is TRBJ2-1, the V gene TRBV20-1, with D perhaps TRBD1 (6 bases). Germline V gene data show CDR1 as DFQATT and CDR2 as SNEGSKA (reference sequence). The CDR3 totals 14 residues. Between the trimmed V and J ends, which lost 0 bases and 9 bases, there was a span of 15 bases. The CDR3 DNA, read in part, is TGCAGTGCTAGAGATACTCAGGGGTCGGGTGAG. It codes for CSARDTQGSGE. The entire CDR3 protein is CSARDTQGSGEQFF.

Only a few counts were recorded for this clone. Read coverage stops 3 residues before the CDR3 terminus; the germline J gene supplies the remainder. The V and J genes are TRBV19 and TRBJ1-6, with D possibly being TRBD1 (6 bases). Trimming left V 4 bases short and J 7 bases short, with 17 bases between. The germline V gene encodes CDR1 LNHDA and CDR2 SQIVND (reference sequence). The CDR3 has 16 amino acids. This chain's CDR3 is CASSTLSRGVNSPLHF. CDR3 bases read: TGTGCCAGTAGTACCCTGAGCAGGGGAGTCAATTCACCC.

In its sample, this clone is medium-sized. Here the CDR3 reads CSASRGEVNQPQHF. The part of the CDR3 DNA that was read is TGCAGTGCTAGTAGGGGAGAGGTCAATCAGCCC. The chain is built from TRBV20-1 and TRBJ1-5, with D perhaps TRBD1 (5 bases). The read halts 3 residues ahead of the CDR3 end, with the missing end drawn from the germline J gene. Per germline, CDR1 DFQATT and CDR2 SNEGSKA (reference sequence). Trimming cost V 3 bases and J 3 bases, with 12 bases left between them. The CDR3 has 14 residues.

This clone was counted many times. The CDR3: CASSVPGGEREQYF. CDR3 DNA (partial): TGTGCCAGCAGCGTACCAGGGGGAGAACGCGAG. This rearrangement joins TRBV7-9 to TRBJ2-7, with 7 bases aligning to TRBD1. Read data end 3 residues before the CDR3 end; the end is taken from the germline J gene. The germline V gene has CDR1 SEHNR and CDR2 FQNEAQ (reference sequence). CDR3 length: 14 residues. V gave up 5 bases and J gave up 6 bases; unmatched junction bases: 10.

This clone was seen many times. The read terminates 3 residues before the CDR3 end, so the remaining end is supplied by the germline J gene. This chain connects TRBV29-1 to TRBJ2-7; D unclear. V dropped 4 bases and J dropped 2 bases, with 9 bases sitting between them. Germline-derived CDR1 and CDR2 are SQVTM and ANQGSEA. This CDR3 region has 12 residues. This CDR3 is CSVVTLPYEQYF. CDR3 DNA (partial): TGCAGCGTTGTCACTCTCCCCTACGAG.

This clone was seen at least ten times. The DNA ends 3 residues before the CDR3 does, and the rest of the CDR3 is filled in from the germline J gene. This chain links TRBV5-1 with TRBJ1-2; 7 nucleotides align to TRBD1. J was trimmed by 4 bases and V by 4 bases; bases with no gene match: 7. CDR1 and CDR2 (germline): SGHRS, YFSETQ. The CDR3 is 14 amino acids. Incomplete CDR3 DNA: TGCGCCAGCAGCCCAAGACAGGGTTCCTATGGC. Protein: CASSPRQGSYG. In full, the CDR3 is CASSPRQGSYGYTF.

This clone was seen more than once but under ten times. The DNA ends 3 residues before the CDR3 does, and the rest of the CDR3 is filled in from the germline J gene. This sequence joins TRBV7-8 and TRBJ2-3; TRBD2 matches at 11 bases. The germline V gene has CDR1 SGHVS and CDR2 FQNEAQ. The CDR3 sequence is 18 residues long. V lost 5 bases, J lost 3 bases, and 13 bases stayed unmatched. The CDR3 loop reads CASSRHSGRAERTDTQYF. The part of the CDR3 DNA that was read is TGTGCCAGCAGCCGCCATAGCGGGAGGGCCGAGAGGACAGATACG.

This clone was found many times. The CDR3 end falls 3 residues outside the read, so it is completed with the germline J gene. V usage is TRBV12-3 or TRBV12-4 and J usage is TRBJ1-1; a weak D match, TRBD1 (5 bases). The ends were cut back, 3 bases at V and 1 base at J, with 6 bases in the middle. The CDR3 spans 13 residues. CDR3 DNA, as far as it was read: TGTGCCAGCAGTTTTCAGGGGAACACTGAA. Its translation: CASSFQGNTE. The whole CDR3 protein is CASSFQGNTEAFF.

This clone has at least ten counts. The CDR3 end is not reached by the read, which stops 3 residues before it; the germline J gene fills it in. The chain links TRBV18 to TRBJ2-3, with D tentatively TRBD2 (6 bases). Germline V lookup: CDR1 KGHSH, CDR2 LQKENI. There are 16 residues in the CDR3. V was clipped by 3 bases and J by 4 bases, with 17 bases between them. CDR3 protein: CASSPSLASAADTQYF. CDR3 DNA (partial): TGTGCCAGCTCACCTAGTTTGGCTAGCGCAGCAGATACG.

This clone has a count of ten or more. With the read ending 3 residues before the CDR3 end, the germline J gene is used to fill in that end. V and J are TRBV19 and TRBJ1-5; possible D gene TRBD1, 6 bases. Trimming cost V 6 bases and J 0 bases, with 12 bases left between them. CDR3 length equals 15 residues. Germline V lookup: CDR1 LNHDA, CDR2 SQIVND (reference sequence). The CDR3 DNA, read in part, is TGTGCCAGTAGAGACCGGGACATTAGCAATCAGCCC. Translating it yields CASRDRDISNQP. The entire CDR3 is CASRDRDISNQPQHF.

This clone occurred many times. Read data end 3 residues before the CDR3 end; the end is taken from the germline J gene. V gene TRBV19 combines with J gene TRBJ2-3; no clear D gene. Germline assignment: CDR1 LNHDA and CDR2 SQIVND (reference sequence). V shed 3 bases and J shed 2 bases, with 9 bases lying between them. The CDR3 sequence is 14 residues long. CDR3 DNA (partial): TGTGCCAGTAGTATCCGGGTCCCCACAGATACG. Protein sequence: CASSIRVPTDT. The whole CDR3 region reads CASSIRVPTDTQYF.

Note on this clone: The sequenced fragment ends 3 residues before the CDR3 boundary, so the rest is inferred from the germline J gene. This chain uses TRBV18 with TRBJ1-4; TRBD1 matches 7 bases. V lost 3 bases and J lost 4; bases outside the gene matches: 2. The CDR3 consists of 14 residues. CDR1 is KGHSH, CDR2 LQKENI, per germline. The DNA read from the CDR3 is TGTGCCAGCTCACCCGGGACAGTTAATGAAAAA. Its protein product is CASSPGTVNEK. The complete CDR3 sequence is CASSPGTVNEKLFF. Drawing the rest from reference TRBV18 and TRBJ1-4, the complete variable domain is NAGVMQNPRHLVRRRGQEARLRCSPMKGHSHVYWYRQLPEEGLKFMVYLQKENIIDESGMPKERFSAEFPKEGPSILRIQQVVRGDSAAYFCASSPGTVNEKLFFGSGTQLSVL.

Notes on this clone: The read halts 3 residues ahead of the CDR3 end, with the missing end drawn from the germline J gene. This rearrangement joins TRBV29-1 to TRBJ2-7; TRBD2 aligns across 8 bases. With 4 bases clipped from V and 2 bases from J, the junction kept 4 bases outside the gene matches. Germline CDR1 and CDR2: SQVTM and ANQGSEA. The CDR3 is 13 amino acids. CDR3 in amino acids: CSVGGSGAYEQYF. The DNA read from the CDR3 is TGCAGCGTTGGTGGTAGCGGGGCCTACGAG.

This clone was counted a few times. From the germline J gene comes the end of the CDR3, since the read stops 3 residues before it. The V gene is TRBV5-1, the J gene TRBJ2-5; 9 nucleotides agree with TRBD2. The CDR3 contains 16 residues. J gave up 1 base and V 0 bases, and 4 bases lay outside the gene matches. Germline assignment: CDR1 SGHRS and CDR2 YFSETQ. The CDR3: CASSLEGGRVQETQYF. The part of the CDR3 DNA that was read is TGCGCCAGCAGCTTGGAGGGCGGGAGGGTCCAAGAGACC.

This clone occurred many times. The CDR3 end falls 3 residues outside the read, so it is completed with the germline J gene. The chain joins TRBV20-1 to TRBJ2-3; 9 nucleotides match TRBD1. The CDR3 has 15 amino acids. The V gene end was trimmed by 3 bases and the J gene end by 7 bases; junction bases not matched to a gene: 11. In germline, CDR1 is DFQATT, CDR2 SNEGSKA (reference sequence). CDR3 DNA (partial): TGCAGTGCTAGTAGAGGACAGGGGCTACGCAATACG. Protein sequence: CSASRGQGLRNT. The entire CDR3 is CSASRGQGLRNTQYF.

This clone was picked up many times. Read coverage stops 3 residues before the CDR3 terminus; the germline J gene supplies the remainder. The V gene is TRBV5-1, the J gene TRBJ2-3; possible D gene TRBD1, 6 bases. The CDR3 length is 20 residues. V shed 0 bases and J shed 0 bases, with 23 bases lying between them. Germline V gene sequence: CDR1 SGHRS, CDR2 YFSETQ. Partial CDR3 DNA: TGCGCCAGCAGCTTGGTGGCCAGGGGTAGGGACCTATGGAGCACAGATACG. Its protein product is CASSLVARGRDLWSTDT. The complete CDR3 sequence is CASSLVARGRDLWSTDTQYF.

This clone was recorded a few times. The read comes to an end 3 residues before the CDR3 does, leaving the germline J gene to fill in the end. The J gene is TRBJ1-2, the V gene TRBV7-2, with D maybe TRBD1 (5 bases). From germline, CDR1 is SGHTA and CDR2 FQGNSA. V was cut by 5 bases and J by 6 bases, with 10 bases left in between. The CDR3 has 12 residues. The CDR3 region is CASSLWTNGYTF. The part of the CDR3 DNA that was read is TGTGCCAGCAGCCTCTGGACAAATGGC.

Many counts were recorded for this clone. The read ends 3 residues shy of where the CDR3 ends; the end is completed using the germline J gene. This sequence joins TRBV29-1 and TRBJ2-1; TRBD2 might be the D (5 bases). In germline, CDR1 is SQVTM, CDR2 ANQGSEA. V was clipped by 6 bases and J by 0 bases, with 15 bases between them. The CDR3 covers 15 residues. The CDR3 sequence: CSVGRSGSSYNEQFF. The sequenced part of the CDR3 DNA is TGCAGCGTCGGTAGAAGCGGTAGCTCCTACAATGAG.

Concerning this clone itself: The DNA ends 3 residues before the CDR3 does, and the rest of the CDR3 is filled in from the germline J gene. The chain has TRBV20-1 and TRBJ1-5, with a weak D call TRBD1 (6 bases). V was shortened by 4 bases and J by 3 bases, with 10 bases between the two germline ends. Per the germline V gene, CDR1 is DFQATT and CDR2 is SNEGSKA (reference sequence). CDR3 length: 13 amino acids. The CDR3 region is CSATGDINQPQHF. The sequenced CDR3 bases are TGCAGTGCTACTGGGGACATCAATCAGCCC.

At least ten counts were recorded for this clone. Read sequence stops 3 residues before the CDR3 end, and the germline J gene provides the missing end. The V call is TRBV19, the J call TRBJ2-1, with D perhaps TRBD1 (6 bases). V was clipped by 7 bases and J by 7 bases, with 14 bases between them. Looked up from germline, CDR1 is LNHDA and CDR2 is SQIVND (reference sequence). The CDR3 consists of 13 residues. The CDR3 DNA, read in part, is TGTGCCAGTAAGAATTTAGGGGGTAATGAG. Protein sequence: CASKNLGGNE. The CDR3 reads in full as CASKNLGGNEQFF.

This clone has at least ten counts. The observed sequence ends 3 residues before the CDR3 terminus, with the missing tail filled in from the germline J gene. The chain is built from TRBV7-9 and TRBJ1-4, with TRBD1 identical over 7 bases. V shed 5 bases, J shed 8 bases, and the junction held 11 bases outside the gene matches. Germline CDR1 SEHNR, CDR2 FQNEAQ (reference sequence). This CDR3 is built from 15 residues. The CDR3 sequence is CASSAIDREIEKLFF. Incomplete CDR3 DNA: TGTGCCAGCAGCGCCATAGACAGGGAGATCGAAAAA.

This clone was detected only a few times. The CDR3 extends 3 residues past the end of the read, so its final part is completed from the germline J gene. The chain joins TRBV2 to TRBJ1-3; TRBD1 might be the D (6 bases). Germline V gene data show CDR1 as SNHLY and CDR2 as FYNNEI. Trimming cost V 6 bases and J 2 bases, with 8 bases left between them. CDR3 length: 13 amino acids. CDR3 sequence reads: CASRTGTGNTIYF. Partial CDR3 DNA: TGTGCCAGCAGAACAGGGACTGGAAACACC.

This clone has ten or more counts. Coverage ceases 3 residues before the CDR3 finishes, and the germline J gene fills in the end. V gene TRBV19 combines with J gene TRBJ1-2, with 8 bases fitting TRBD1. Germline CDR1 and CDR2: LNHDA and SQIVND (reference sequence). The CDR3 is 13 amino acids. The CDR3 is CASSIGQGGGYTF. Partial CDR3 DNA: TGTGCCAGTAGTATTGGACAGGGAGGGGGC.

As for this clone: The read comes to an end 3 residues before the CDR3 does, leaving the germline J gene to fill in the end. The chain recombines TRBV20-1 with TRBJ1-2, with a possible D match to TRBD1 (6 bases). Per germline, CDR1 DFQATT and CDR2 SNEGSKA (reference sequence). CDR3 length: 15 amino acids. With 2 bases removed from V and 1 base from J, the gap between germline ends came to 14 bases. CDR3 residues: CSARSPDRFNYGYTF. Incomplete CDR3 DNA: TGCAGTGCTAGATCCCCAGACAGGTTTAACTATGGC.

This clone was observed many times. The sequenced fragment ends 3 residues before the CDR3 boundary, so the rest is inferred from the germline J gene. The rearrangement uses TRBV5-6 and TRBJ2-7; TRBD2 matches 8 bases. CDR3 length: 14 amino acids. CDR1 is SGHDT and CDR2 is YYEEEE in the germline V gene. The V and J ends lost 0 bases and 5 bases, in that order; junction bases with no gene match: 4. The part of the CDR3 DNA that was read is TGTGCCAGCAGCTTGGGAGCGGGAGTGGACGAG. Protein product: CASSLGAGVDE. The full CDR3 reads CASSLGAGVDEQYF.

There are many counts of this clone. The read gets to within 3 residues of the CDR3 end, and the germline J gene fills in the rest. The chain employs TRBV7-6 and TRBJ2-3; D is ambiguous. Germline V gene lookup returns CDR1 SGHVS and CDR2 FNYEAQ. This CDR3 contains 15 residues. Trimming shortened V by 0 bases and J by 0 bases, and 7 bases separated the two germline ends. The DNA read from the CDR3 is TGTGCCAGCAGCTTAGCGGCCCCTAGCACAGATACG. Amino acid sequence: CASSLAAPSTDT. The whole CDR3 is CASSLAAPSTDTQYF.